These 7 T cell receptor beta chains originate from one sample sequenced in a study of molecular identifiers for immune sequencing clone quantification. In TCRdb, the PCR reads were re-called with MiXCR into one record per CDR3 protein. There are approximately 97,000 distinct CDR3 sequences in the sample; 30% to 35% occur only once, and 9% to 10% lies in the top ten. Sequencing was performed on naive CD8+ T cells from blood, with Jurkat cell RNA spiked in. The subset is: FACS-sorted CD8+CD4-CCR7+CD45RA+ naive T cells. The origin of the receptors is a human donor in good health. Some libraries in this study had Jurkat cell RNA spiked in.

As regards this clonotype: A much larger clone differs from this one at a single base, so this may be a read error. The V call is TRBV13, the J call TRBJ2-2; tentatively, D is TRBD2 (5 bases). CDR3 length: 13 residues. In germline, CDR1 is PRHDT, CDR2 FYEKMQ (reference sequence). The CDR3 region is CASSLAVTGELLF. CDR3 sequence (DNA): TGTGCCAGCAGCTTAGCGGTCACCGGGGAGCTGCTTTTT.

This clonotype was observed once. The chain couples TRBV12-3 or TRBV12-4 to TRBJ1-4; D not certain. Trimming pared 5 bases from V and 8 bases from J, leaving 15 bases between. The CDR3 is 14 residues long. DNA of the CDR3: TGTGCCAGCAGTCCACCCCAAGGGAACGAAAAACTGTTTTTT. It yields the protein CASSPPQGNEKLFF.

Note on this clonotype: This sequence may be a read error, since a much larger clone differs from it by one base. J is TRBJ2-3 and V is TRBV12-3 or TRBV12-4, with a possible D match to TRBD2 (5 bases). V was trimmed by 11 bases and J by 4 bases, leaving 13 bases between them. The CDR3 is made up of 12 amino acids. In nucleotides, the CDR3 is TGTGCCTGCACCGAGGGCCCAGATACGCAGTATTTT. This codes for CACTEGPDTQYF.

This clonotype has just a few counts. The rearrangement uses TRBV7-9 and TRBJ1-1; D gene ambiguous. Germline V gene sequence: CDR1 SEHNR, CDR2 FQNEAQ (reference sequence). The CDR3 is 16 residues long. Trimming shortened V by 2 bases and J by 4 bases, and 17 bases separated the two germline ends. In nucleotides, the CDR3 is TGTGCCAGCAGCTTATTTGGTTTTGCGGATGCCACTGAAGCTTTCTTT. Translation: CASSLFGFADATEAFF.

A few counts support this clonotype. The rearrangement joins TRBV6-4 to TRBJ2-2, with D possibly TRBD2 on 6 matching bases. Trimming left V 3 bases short and J 3 bases short, with 8 bases between. Germline CDR1 is MRHNA and CDR2 is SNTAGT. CDR3 size: 14 residues. This CDR3 is CASSEWGDTGELFF. For the CDR3, the DNA is TGTGCCAGCAGTGAATGGGGGGACACCGGGGAGCTGTTTTTT.

This clonotype was seen only a few times. The chain links TRBV20-1 to TRBJ1-5; no clear D gene. Trimming pared 1 base from V and 0 bases from J, leaving 13 bases between. CDR1 is DFQATT and CDR2 is SNEGSKA in the germline V gene (reference sequence). The CDR3 is made up of 16 amino acids. CDR3 nucleotides: TGCAGTGCTAGAGCACGAACGGGTTATAGCAATCAGCCCCAGCATTTT. Amino acids: CSARARTGYSNQPQHF.

This clonotype showed up just a few times. The chain carries TRBV5-6 and TRBJ2-7; TRBD1 matches at 9 bases. Trimming at V came to 1 base and at J to 4 bases, leaving 6 bases not matched to a gene. From germline, CDR1 is SGHDT and CDR2 YYEEEE. The CDR3 is made up of 15 amino acids. CDR3 in amino acids: CASSLFPGQGYEQYF. DNA for the CDR3: TGTGCCAGCAGCTTGTTTCCGGGACAGGGTTACGAGCAGTACTTC.